This T cell receptor beta chain was sequenced for a study of blood T cell repertoires in COVID-19. In the study overall: The United States, Italy and Spain provided the acute and convalescent COVID-19 samples. PBMCs, B-cell-depleted T cells, or T cells were the source of the cDNA or gDNA that made up the material.

Germline V gives CDR1 LNHDA, CDR2 SQIVND (reference sequence). Deletions cut 5 bases from V and 8 bases from J, with 10 bases between. This CDR3 contains 12 residues. TCRdb's table, derived via immunoSEQ multiplex PCR, lists solely in-frame clones and lacks some. Among about 130,000 clones listed, around 80% were seen once. The rearrangement uses TRBV19 and TRBJ2-1, with D uncertain. The source is a man between 35 and 55 years old with active or convalescent COVID-19. The sequenced sample consisted of peripheral blood. The CDR3 reads CASSLYGDEQFF. CDR3 nucleotides: TGTGCCAGTAGTTTATACGGTGATGAGCAGTTCTTC.